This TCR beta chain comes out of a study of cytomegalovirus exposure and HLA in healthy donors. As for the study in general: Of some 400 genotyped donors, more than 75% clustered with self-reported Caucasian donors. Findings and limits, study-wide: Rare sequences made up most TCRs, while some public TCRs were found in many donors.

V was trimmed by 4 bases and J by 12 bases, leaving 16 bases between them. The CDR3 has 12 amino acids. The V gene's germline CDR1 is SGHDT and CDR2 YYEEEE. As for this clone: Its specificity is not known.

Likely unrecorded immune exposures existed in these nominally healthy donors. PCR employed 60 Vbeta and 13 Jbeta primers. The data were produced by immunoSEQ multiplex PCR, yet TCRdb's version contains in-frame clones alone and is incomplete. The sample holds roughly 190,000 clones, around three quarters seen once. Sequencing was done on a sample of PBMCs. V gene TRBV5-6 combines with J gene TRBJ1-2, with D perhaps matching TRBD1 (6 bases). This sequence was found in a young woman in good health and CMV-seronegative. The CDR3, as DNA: TGTGCCAGCAGCCAAAGTTTCAGGGGTCACACCTTC. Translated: CASSQSFRGHTF.